The rows below give T cell receptor beta chains drawn from one sample of a study of T cell responses to AZD1222 COVID-19 vaccine. TCRdb's table, derived via immunoSEQ multiplex PCR, lists solely in-frame clones and lacks some. The repertoire holds roughly 120,000 clones, with more than 80% as singletons. The specimen was peripheral blood, collected on day 0 of AZD1222 vaccination. These receptors were collected from an adult in good health. Each CDR3 is given with its conserved first and last residue. A D gene is named only where the DNA matches it firmly. Size tells how often a clone was seen (once, few, many) or the class of an expanded clone, and some rows leave it out.

v_call,d_call,j_call,clone_size,cdr3_nt,cdr3_aa
TRBV27,.,TRBJ1-1,few,TGTGCCAGCAGTTTATTCGGCAAAGGGACTGAAGCTTTCTTT,CASSLFGKGTEAFF
TRBV11-2,.,TRBJ2-7,.,TGTGCCAGCAGCCCCCCAGGGGCGGGATTCGAGCAGTACTTC,CASSPPGAGFEQYF
TRBV13,TRBD1,TRBJ1-6,.,TGTGCCAGCAGCCCCAACACAGGGGGAGGCTCACCCCTCCACTTT,CASSPNTGGGSPLHF
TRBV15,TRBD1,TRBJ1-5,.,TGTGCCACCAGCAGTACCGGGACAGGGAATCAGCCCCAGCATTTT,CATSSTGTGNQPQHF
TRBV27,.,TRBJ1-1,few,TGTGCCAGCAGCCCGCCGGGGCCCTGGGAAGAAGCTTTCTTT,CASSPPGPWEEAFF
TRBV5-5,.,TRBJ1-1,once,TGTGCCAGCAGCTTTGTCAAGAACACTGAAGCTTTCTTT,CASSFVKNTEAFF
TRBV28,.,TRBJ1-1,.,TGTGCCAGCAGTTTGCAGGGAAGCACTGAAGCTTTCTTT,CASSLQGSTEAFF
TRBV7-9,.,TRBJ1-5,.,TGTGCCAGCAGCTCGGGACCGATCTATAGCAATCAGCCCCAGCATTTT,CASSSGPIYSNQPQHF
TRBV7-9,.,TRBJ1-4,.,TGTGCCAGCAGCTTAGGAGTTCCAAATGAAAAACTGTTTTTT,CASSLGVPNEKLFF
TRBV30,.,TRBJ2-1,.,TGTGCCTGGATTTGGGGCAGGCGAGAGCAGTTCTTC,CAWIWGRREQFF
TRBV30,.,TRBJ1-4,few,TGTGCCTGGAGGCGGGACAATCCGGGAAAACTGTTTTTT,CAWRRDNPGKLFF
TRBV9,.,TRBJ1-6,.,TGTGCCAGCAGCGTAGGACAGGCGGATAATTCACCCCTCCACTTT,CASSVGQADNSPLHF
TRBV5-4,.,TRBJ1-1,.,TGTGCCAGCAGCCTCGAGGTGAGGGGGAAAACTGAAGCTTTCTTT,CASSLEVRGKTEAFF
TRBV19,.,TRBJ2-7,.,TGTGCCAGCAAGGGGACACAGGGCTTCGGCGAGCAGTACTTC,CASKGTQGFGEQYF
TRBV7-3,TRBD2,TRBJ2-2,.,TGTGCCAGCAGCTTAACTAACCCGGGACTAGTCGACGGGGAGCTGTTTTTT,CASSLTNPGLVDGELFF
TRBV11-2,.,TRBJ1-2,.,TGTGCCAGCACCCCCCTCCGGGGGGGGAAGATTGGCTACACCTTC,CASTPLRGGKIGYTF
TRBV30,TRBD1,TRBJ1-1,.,TGTGCCTGGAGCCCCACAGGGGTGAACACTGAAGCTTTCTTT,CAWSPTGVNTEAFF
TRBV5-1,.,TRBJ1-2,.,TGCGCCAGCAGCTTGGGGGCAGCAGTCTATGGCTACACCTTC,CASSLGAAVYGYTF
TRBV2,TRBD1,TRBJ1-2,.,TGTGCCAGCAGTGAGGCGAGAATGTCCCGGGACAGATATGGCTACACCTTC,CASSEARMSRDRYGYTF
TRBV5-5,.,TRBJ1-1,.,TGTGCCAGCAGCATTAACAGGGCTGGCACTGAAGCTTTCTTT,CASSINRAGTEAFF
TRBV28,TRBD1,TRBJ1-3,once,TGTGCCAGCAGTTTGGACAGGGTTGGAAACACCATATATTTT,CASSLDRVGNTIYF
TRBV2,.,TRBJ2-1,.,TGTGCCAGCAGTCCTCAGGGGGGTTACAATGAGCAGTTCTTC,CASSPQGGYNEQFF
TRBV11-3,.,TRBJ1-2,.,TGTGCCAGCAGCTTAGATTCAAACTATGGCTACACCTTC,CASSLDSNYGYTF
TRBV9,TRBD1,TRBJ1-1,once,TGTGCCAGCAGCGTAGCGCAGGGGGCGACTGAAGCTTTCTTT,CASSVAQGATEAFF
TRBV28,.,TRBJ1-5,once,TGTGCCAGTTCCCTGGCGGGTATCAGCAATCAGCCCCAGCATTTT,CASSLAGISNQPQHF
TRBV7-3,.,TRBJ1-1,.,TGTGCCAGCAGCAGAGGAGGTTCGGGCCCGAACACTGAAGCTTTCTTT,CASSRGGSGPNTEAFF
TRBV6-5,.,TRBJ2-7,.,TGTGCCAGCAAGGGGGGGACCCACTCCTACGAGCAGTACTTC,CASKGGTHSYEQYF
TRBV5-6,.,TRBJ1-1,.,TGTGCCAGCAGCTTGGTCGGCAAGAACACTGAAGCTTTCTTT,CASSLVGKNTEAFF
TRBV10-3,TRBD1,TRBJ1-6,.,TGTGCCATCAGTGAAGGGGACAGATCACCCCTCCACTTT,CAISEGDRSPLHF
TRBV5-1,TRBD1,TRBJ1-1,.,TGCGCCAGCAGCTTGGAGGACAGGGCCCCTATGAACACTGAAGCTTTCTTT,CASSLEDRAPMNTEAFF
TRBV20-1,.,TRBJ2-1,.,TGCAGTGCTACACTCCACAATGAGCAGTTCTTC,CSATLHNEQFF
TRBV18,.,TRBJ1-2,once,TGTGCCAGCTCACCAACGCAGGACGGCTACACCTTC,CASSPTQDGYTF
TRBV19,TRBD1,TRBJ2-7,.,TGTGCCAGTAGCAGGGGGCCCACCTACGAGCAGTACTTC,CASSRGPTYEQYF
TRBV30,.,TRBJ2-7,.,TGTGCCTGGAGTGAGGGGGGTACTTACTACGAGCAGTACTTC,CAWSEGGTYYEQYF
TRBV19,.,TRBJ2-5,.,TGTGCCAGTAGTCCCAATTTCGGGGGAAAAGGGGAGACCCAGTACTTC,CASSPNFGGKGETQYF
TRBV2,.,TRBJ1-5,.,TGTGCCAGCAGTGGAAGGGAGTCGGGCCTTCAGCCCCAGCATTTT,CASSGRESGLQPQHF
TRBV6-5,.,TRBJ1-2,.,TGTGCCAGCAGCCCAGGGCACTATGGCTACACCTTC,CASSPGHYGYTF
TRBV19,TRBD1,TRBJ1-5,.,TGTGCCAGTAACGGACAGGGGGTTCAGCCCCAGCATTTT,CASNGQGVQPQHF
TRBV30,.,TRBJ2-7,.,TGTGCCTGGAACGGGGGCTTGGACGAGCAGTACTTC,CAWNGGLDEQYF
TRBV11-2,.,TRBJ2-2,.,TGTGCCAGCAGCCTCAGACAGACGGGCACCGGGGAGCTGTTTTTT,CASSLRQTGTGELFF
TRBV25-1,.,TRBJ1-1,few,TGTGCCAGCAGTAGGGGGGGGTTCACTGAAGCTTTCTTT,CASSRGGFTEAFF
TRBV5-1,TRBD2,TRBJ2-1,.,TGCGCCAGCAGCTTGTTTGCGGGAGGCAACAATGAGCAGTTCTTC,CASSLFAGGNNEQFF
TRBV5-1,.,TRBJ1-1,.,TGCGCCAGCAGTACTCCAACGGGGAACACTGAAGCTTTCTTT,CASSTPTGNTEAFF
TRBV4-1,.,TRBJ1-4,once,TGCGCCAGCAGCCAAGACGAGTTAAATGAAAAACTGTTTTTT,CASSQDELNEKLFF
TRBV3-1/TRBV3-2,.,TRBJ1-5,once,TGTGCCAGCAGCCAAGATTTTAGCAATCAGCCCCAGCATTTT,CASSQDFSNQPQHF
TRBV11-3,.,TRBJ2-2,.,TGTGCCAGCAGCTTAGGACGGGTACGCACCGGGGAGCTGTTTTTT,CASSLGRVRTGELFF
TRBV5-4,.,TRBJ1-5,.,TGTGCCAGCAGCTTGGGAGGGTTGGATCAGCCCCAGCATTTT,CASSLGGLDQPQHF
TRBV19,.,TRBJ1-5,.,TGTGCCAGTAGTATAGGAGGGTTCGGTCAGCCCCAGCATTTT,CASSIGGFGQPQHF
TRBV30,.,TRBJ1-5,.,TGTGCCTGGAGTGTGGGGACCTACACCGATCAGCCCCAGCATTTT,CAWSVGTYTDQPQHF
TRBV28,.,TRBJ1-2,.,TGTGCCAGCAGTCCCCGAGAGTCCTATGGCTACACCTTC,CASSPRESYGYTF
TRBV5-4,.,TRBJ1-6,.,TGTGCCAGCAGCAATAAGGACACCCTGAGGTCACCCCTCCACTTT,CASSNKDTLRSPLHF
TRBV21-1,.,TRBJ1-5,.,TGTGCCAGCAGCAAAGCGTCCTGCGAAGGCAATCAGCCCCAGCATTTT,CASSKASCEGNQPQHF
TRBV3-1/TRBV3-2,.,TRBJ1-6,.,TGTGCCAGCAGCTTCCAAAATTCACCCCTCCACTTT,CASSFQNSPLHF
TRBV3-1/TRBV3-2,.,TRBJ2-7,.,TGTGCCAGCAGCCAAGAGAGGAGGGCAAACGAGCAGTACTTC,CASSQERRANEQYF
TRBV6-5,TRBD1,TRBJ1-2,.,TGTGCCAGCAGTAGGGACAGAGACTATGGCTACACCTTC,CASSRDRDYGYTF
TRBV6-1,TRBD1,TRBJ1-6,.,TGTGCCAGCAGTGAAGGAGCAGGGGGCACAGTTTCACCCCTCCACTTT,CASSEGAGGTVSPLHF
TRBV3-1/TRBV3-2,.,TRBJ1-1,.,TGTGCCAGCAGCCGGTCCGGGACTGAAGCTTTCTTT,CASSRSGTEAFF
TRBV15,.,TRBJ1-4,.,TGTGCCACCAGCTTCGACTCGCATAATGAAAAACTGTTTTTT,CATSFDSHNEKLFF